The rows below give T cell receptor beta chains drawn from one sample of a study of CDR3 diversity in severe acne. Using its own MiXCR run on the PCR reads, TCRdb lists one record per CDR3 protein. The table records roughly 100,000 distinct CDR3 sequences, 45% to 60% of them present only once. The sequenced sample consisted of blood. The receptors come from a male donor with acne. CDR3s include the opening cysteine and the closing phenylalanine or tryptophan. D genes are given only for firm matches. Expanded clones are given a class, and other clones once, few, many or no size at all.

d_call	v_call	j_call	clone_size	cdr3_nt	cdr3_aa
-	TRBV20-1	TRBJ2-1	many	TGCAGTGCTAGAGGTAGCTCCCGGGACTCTATAATGGGGCAGTTCTTC	CSARGSSRDSIMGQFF
TRBD2	TRBV7-3	TRBJ2-3	-	TGTGCCAGCAGCTTCCGGACTAGCGGCACAGATACGCAGTATTTT	CASSFRTSGTDTQYF
-	TRBV7-9	TRBJ2-2	many	TGTGCCAGCAGCTTAGGAGGATACTCCACCGGGGAGCTGTTTTTT	CASSLGGYSTGELFF
-	TRBV28	TRBJ2-5	few	TGTGCCAGCAGGGTTTCCCAGACCCAGTACTTC	CASRVSQTQYF
-	TRBV9	TRBJ2-7	-	TGTGCCAGCAGCCCTCCCCGGGCCCAGGTGGGGGAGCAGTACTTC	CASSPPRAQVGEQYF
TRBD2	TRBV11-2	TRBJ2-3	many	TGTGCCAGCGCAGGGGGACTAGCGGGACCCACGCAGTATTTT	CASAGGLAGPTQYF
TRBD2	TRBV2	TRBJ2-3	many	TGTGCCAGCAGTGGCCTAGCGGGTAAAGATACGCAGTATTTT	CASSGLAGKDTQYF
TRBD1	TRBV18	TRBJ1-6	-	TGTGCCAGCTCACCATCGGGACAGCGTTTCGTTAGAGATTCACCCCTCCACTTT	CASSPSGQRFVRDSPLHF
TRBD2	TRBV20-1	TRBJ2-7	-	TGCAGTGCTAGAGCCCGGACTAGCGGGAGGGGCGTATACGAGCAGTACTTC	CSARARTSGRGVYEQYF
TRBD2	TRBV20-1	TRBJ2-5	-	TGCAGTGCTCTTCTAGCGGGAGAGGAGGAGACCCAGTACTTC	CSALLAGEEETQYF
-	TRBV19	TRBJ2-2	many	TGTGCCAGTAGTATAACTCCCGGGGAGCTGTTTTTT	CASSITPGELFF
TRBD2	TRBV6-5	TRBJ2-2	many	TGTGCCAGCAGTTACCGGGCGGGAGGTACCGGGGAGCTGTTTTTT	CASSYRAGGTGELFF
TRBD1	TRBV4-1	TRBJ2-2	few	TGCGCCAGCGGCGACAGGGCCGGGGAGCTGTTTTTT	CASGDRAGELFF
TRBD1	TRBV4-3	TRBJ2-7	-	TGCGCCAGCAGCCAATTCCTTCTAGGGACAGGAACCTACGAGCAGTACTTC	CASSQFLLGTGTYEQYF
-	TRBV15	TRBJ2-7	-	TGTGCCACCAGCAGAGATAGGCAAGGGCGCGGGCGCGAGCAGTACTTT	CATSRDRQGRGREQYF
-	TRBV28	TRBJ1-2	-	TGTGCCAGCAGTGAAGGGGTCTCTGGCTACACCTTC	CASSEGVSGYTF
TRBD2	TRBV5-4	TRBJ2-5	-	TGTGCCAGCAGCCGGGGACTAGCGGGAAACAATGAGCAGTCCTTC	CASSRGLAGNNEQSF
-	TRBV25-1	TRBJ1-2	-	TGTGCCAGCAGTGAATTAGGACTAAACTATGGCTACACCTTC	CASSELGLNYGYTF
TRBD1	TRBV20-1	TRBJ1-5	many	TGCAGTGCTACCATTTACCGGGACAGAGGCAATCAGCCCCAGCATTTT	CSATIYRDRGNQPQHF
-	TRBV19	TRBJ2-5	-	TGTGCCAGTAGTATCGCCGGACAGCTTAATCAGCCCCAGTACTTC	CASSIAGQLNQPQYF
-	TRBV6-6	TRBJ2-1	few	TGTGCCAGCAGACCCACTAGTATCGCCTACAATGAGCAGTTCTTC	CASRPTSIAYNEQFF
-	TRBV20-1	TRBJ1-5	many	TGCAGTGTTCAAGGGGTGAGCAATCAGCCCCAGCATTTT	CSVQGVSNQPQHF
TRBD2	TRBV7-2	TRBJ2-5	many	TGTGCCAGCAGCCATCTGGGGGGGAAGACCCAGTACTTC	CASSHLGGKTQYF
-	TRBV10-1	TRBJ1-1	-	TGCGCCAGCAGTGGACAGGTTAACACTGAAGCTTTCTTT	CASSGQVNTEAFF
TRBD1	TRBV20-1	TRBJ2-7	-	TGCAGTGCTCATCGTCCCGGGACAGGGAAACGCAACGAGCAGTACTTC	CSAHRPGTGKRNEQYF
-	TRBV7-6	TRBJ1-5	-	TGTGCCAGCAGTCCAGAGGGGGATAGCGATCAGCCCCAGCATTTT	CASSPEGDSDQPQHF
-	TRBV4-1	TRBJ2-3	-	TGCGCCAGCAGCCAAGATGCCGGGGGAGATACGCAGTATTTT	CASSQDAGGDTQYF
-	TRBV2	TRBJ1-2	-	TGTGCCAGCAGTGATATCGGAGACTATGGCTACACCTTC	CASSDIGDYGYTF
-	TRBV6-4	TRBJ2-1	many	TGTGCCAGCAGTGTTGGTGGGGTTAATGAGCAGTTCTTC	CASSVGGVNEQFF
-	TRBV3-1	TRBJ2-7	-	TGTGCCAGCAGCCCAATTACGGGGTCCTACGAGCAGTACTTC	CASSPITGSYEQYF
TRBD1	TRBV7-8	TRBJ2-5	-	TGTGCCAGCAGCTTAGCTCGCAGAGGGACAGGGGGCGCTGAGACCCAGTACTTC	CASSLARRGTGGAETQYF
TRBD1	TRBV20-1	TRBJ2-3	many	TGCAGTGCGGGGTACCTGGGACAGCAAACGCAGTATTTT	CSAGYLGQQTQYF
-	TRBV20-1	TRBJ2-2	-	TGCAGTGCTCGAGGCCCGACCGGGACCTTAAACACCGGGGAGCTGTTTTTT	CSARGPTGTLNTGELFF
-	TRBV18	TRBJ2-6	-	TGTGCCAGCTCACCACCGTCCGGGAACTCTGGGGCCAACGTCCTGACTTTC	CASSPPSGNSGANVLTF
-	TRBV19	TRBJ2-3	many	TGTGCCAGCCAACAGGGAATTTCCACAGATACGCAGTATTTT	CASQQGISTDTQYF
-	TRBV5-1	TRBJ2-5	-	TGCGCCAGCAGCCTACTAATCCAAGAGACCCAGTACTTC	CASSLLIQETQYF
-	TRBV6-1	TRBJ2-3	-	TGTGCCAGCAGTGTGGCTTCAGGGGGCACAGATACGCAGTATTTT	CASSVASGGTDTQYF
TRBD2	TRBV15	TRBJ2-7	-	TGTGCCACCAGCAGAGGGACTAGCGGGAGGGCTCACGAGCAGTACTTC	CATSRGTSGRAHEQYF
TRBD2	TRBV29-1	TRBJ2-7	-	TGCAGCGTCGCTAGCGGGAGCTCCTACGAGCAGTACTTC	CSVASGSSYEQYF
TRBD2	TRBV7-2	TRBJ2-1	many	TGTGCCAGCAGCTTAGAGGTCCGGCGACTAGCTCTAGTGACCTACAATGAGCAGTTCTTC	CASSLEVRRLALVTYNEQFF
TRBD1	TRBV7-6	TRBJ1-6	medium-sized	TGTGCCAGCGGGGACAGCCTAAATTCACCCCTCCACTTT	CASGDSLNSPLHF
TRBD1	TRBV29-1	TRBJ2-1	many	TGCAGCGTTGATAATATTTTTACGGGACAGCTTAGGATTGGTGAGCAGTTCTTC	CSVDNIFTGQLRIGEQFF
-	TRBV5-1	TRBJ2-7	-	TGCGCCAGCAGCTTGGAGTATCCTAGCTCCTACGAGCAGTACTTC	CASSLEYPSSYEQYF